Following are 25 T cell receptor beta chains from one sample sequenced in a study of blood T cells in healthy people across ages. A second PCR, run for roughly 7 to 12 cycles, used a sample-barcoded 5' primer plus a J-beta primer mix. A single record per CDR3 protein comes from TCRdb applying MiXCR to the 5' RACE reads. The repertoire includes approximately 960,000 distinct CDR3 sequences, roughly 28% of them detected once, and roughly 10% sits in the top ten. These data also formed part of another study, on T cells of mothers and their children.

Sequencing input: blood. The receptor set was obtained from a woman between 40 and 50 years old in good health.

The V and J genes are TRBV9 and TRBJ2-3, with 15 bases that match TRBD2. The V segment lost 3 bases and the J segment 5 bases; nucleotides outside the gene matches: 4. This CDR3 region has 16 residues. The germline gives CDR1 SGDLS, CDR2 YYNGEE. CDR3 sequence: CASSGTSGGAVDTQYF. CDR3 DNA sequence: TGTGCCAGCAGCGGGACTAGCGGGGGGGCCGTAGATACGCAGTATTTT.

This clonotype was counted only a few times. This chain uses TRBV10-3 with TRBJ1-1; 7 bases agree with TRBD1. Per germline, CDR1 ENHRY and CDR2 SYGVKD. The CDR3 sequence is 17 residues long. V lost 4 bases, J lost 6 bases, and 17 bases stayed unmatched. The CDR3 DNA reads TGTGCCATCAGTGGAACCTTTGTGACAGGGCCGAGCCCTGAAGCTTTCTTT. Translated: CAISGTFVTGPSPEAFF.

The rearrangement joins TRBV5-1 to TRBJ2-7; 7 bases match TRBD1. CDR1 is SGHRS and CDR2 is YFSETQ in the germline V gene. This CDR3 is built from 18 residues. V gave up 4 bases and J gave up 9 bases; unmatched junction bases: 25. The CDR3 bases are TGCGCCAGCAGCCACTCCAGGATCCGGACAGGAGTTACTCGGGTGCAGTACTTC. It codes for CASSHSRIRTGVTRVQYF.

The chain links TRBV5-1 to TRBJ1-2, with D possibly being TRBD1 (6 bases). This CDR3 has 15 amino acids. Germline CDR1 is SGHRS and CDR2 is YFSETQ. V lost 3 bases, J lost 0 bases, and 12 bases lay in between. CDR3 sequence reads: CASSSDRIANYGYTF. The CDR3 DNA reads TGCGCCAGCAGCTCGGACAGAATAGCTAACTATGGCTACACCTTC.

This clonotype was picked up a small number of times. Here the CDR3 reads CSYILQGGGTEAFF. The CDR3 nucleotides are TGCAGCTACATTCTACAGGGAGGAGGGACTGAAGCTTTCTTT. V gene TRBV20-1 combines with J gene TRBJ1-1; tentatively, D is TRBD1 (6 bases). Per germline, CDR1 DFQATT and CDR2 SNEGSKA (reference sequence). CDR3 length equals 14 residues.

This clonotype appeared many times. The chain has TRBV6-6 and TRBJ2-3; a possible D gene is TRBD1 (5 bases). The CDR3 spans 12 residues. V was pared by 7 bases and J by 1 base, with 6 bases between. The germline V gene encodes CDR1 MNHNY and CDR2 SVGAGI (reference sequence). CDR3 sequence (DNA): TGTGCCAGCAAAGGGGGCACAGATACGCAGTATTTT. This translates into CASKGGTDTQYF.

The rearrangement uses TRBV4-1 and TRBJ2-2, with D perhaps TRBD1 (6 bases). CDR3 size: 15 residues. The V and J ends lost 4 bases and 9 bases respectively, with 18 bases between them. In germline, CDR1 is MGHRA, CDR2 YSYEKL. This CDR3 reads CASSREGGETRELFF. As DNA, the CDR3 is TGCGCCAGCAGCCGAGAAGGGGGAGAAACCAGGGAGCTGTTTTTT.

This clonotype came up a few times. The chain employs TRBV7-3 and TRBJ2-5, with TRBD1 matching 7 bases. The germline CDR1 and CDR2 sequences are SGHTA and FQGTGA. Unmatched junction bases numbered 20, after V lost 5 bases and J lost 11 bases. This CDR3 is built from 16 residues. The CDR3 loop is CASSPTPTGSVNEQYF. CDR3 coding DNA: TGTGCCAGCAGCCCAACTCCGACAGGGAGTGTTAATGAGCAGTACTTC.

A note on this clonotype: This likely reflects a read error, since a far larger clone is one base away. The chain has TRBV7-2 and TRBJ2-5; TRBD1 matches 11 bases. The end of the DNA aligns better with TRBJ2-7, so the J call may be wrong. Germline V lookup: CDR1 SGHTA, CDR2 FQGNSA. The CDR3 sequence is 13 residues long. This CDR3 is CANSLGQGGEQYF. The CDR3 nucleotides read TGTGCCAACAGCTTGGGACAGGGGGGCGAGCAGTACTTC.

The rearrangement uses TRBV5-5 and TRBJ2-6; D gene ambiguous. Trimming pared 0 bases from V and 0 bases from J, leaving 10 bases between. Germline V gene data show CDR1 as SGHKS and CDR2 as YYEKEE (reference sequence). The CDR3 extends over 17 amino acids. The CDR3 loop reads CASSLAQALSGANVLTF. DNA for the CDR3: TGTGCCAGCAGCTTGGCCCAGGCCCTCTCTGGGGCCAACGTCCTGACTTTC.

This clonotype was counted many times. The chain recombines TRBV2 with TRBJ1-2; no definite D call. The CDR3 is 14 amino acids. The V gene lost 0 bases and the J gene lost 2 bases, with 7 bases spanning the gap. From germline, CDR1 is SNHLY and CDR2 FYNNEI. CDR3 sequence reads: CASSEALGNYGYTF. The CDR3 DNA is TGTGCCAGCAGTGAAGCGCTAGGGAACTATGGCTACACCTTC.

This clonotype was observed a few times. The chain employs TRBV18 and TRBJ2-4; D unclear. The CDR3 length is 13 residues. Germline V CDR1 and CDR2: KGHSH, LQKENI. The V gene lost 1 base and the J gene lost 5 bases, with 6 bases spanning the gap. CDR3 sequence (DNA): TGTGCCAGCTCACCACTTACAGAAAACATTCAGTACTTC. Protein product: CASSPLTENIQYF.

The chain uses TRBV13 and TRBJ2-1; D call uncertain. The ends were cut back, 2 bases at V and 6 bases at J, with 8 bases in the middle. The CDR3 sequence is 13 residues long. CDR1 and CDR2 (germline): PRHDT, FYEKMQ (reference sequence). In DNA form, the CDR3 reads TGTGCCAGCAGCTTACAACCTTTCAATGAGCAGTTCTTC. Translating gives CASSLQPFNEQFF.

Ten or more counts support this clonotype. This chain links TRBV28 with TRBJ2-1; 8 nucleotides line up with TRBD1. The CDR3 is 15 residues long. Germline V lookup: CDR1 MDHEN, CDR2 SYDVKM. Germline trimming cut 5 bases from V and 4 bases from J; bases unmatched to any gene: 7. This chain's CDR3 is CASSPTGGPYNEQFF. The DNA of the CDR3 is TGTGCCAGCAGTCCAACAGGGGGTCCTTACAATGAGCAGTTCTTC. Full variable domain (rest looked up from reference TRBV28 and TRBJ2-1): DVKVTQSSRYLVKRTGEKVFLECVQDMDHENMFWYRQDPGLGLRLIYFSYDVKMKEKGDIPEGYSVSREKKERFSLILESASTNQTSMYLCASSPTGGPYNEQFFGPGTRLTVL.

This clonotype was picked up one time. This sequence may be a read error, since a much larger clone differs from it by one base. The CDR3 DNA sequence: TGTACCATCAGGGGGACAGCCTACGAGCAGTACTTC. It encodes CTIRGTAYEQYF. The chain combines TRBV10-3 with TRBJ2-4, with 7 bases that match TRBD1. TRBJ2-7 explains the end of the DNA better; the J call may be wrong. The CDR3 runs 12 residues. CDR1 is ENHRY, CDR2 SYGVKD, per germline.

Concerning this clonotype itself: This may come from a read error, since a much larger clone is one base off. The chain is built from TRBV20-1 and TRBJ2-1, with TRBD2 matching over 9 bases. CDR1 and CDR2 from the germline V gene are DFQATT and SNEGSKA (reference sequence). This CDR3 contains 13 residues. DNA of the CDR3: TGCAGCTATCTAGCGGGGTTTAGGAATGAGCAGGTCTTC. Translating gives CSYLAGFRNEQVF.

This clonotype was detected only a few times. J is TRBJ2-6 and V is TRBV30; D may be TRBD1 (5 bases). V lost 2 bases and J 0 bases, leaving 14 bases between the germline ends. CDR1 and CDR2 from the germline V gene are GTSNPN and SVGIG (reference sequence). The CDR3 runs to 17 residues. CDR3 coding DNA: TGTGCCTGGAGTAGGGGCAGGCTCCGCTCTGGGGCCAACGTCCTGACTTTC. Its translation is CAWSRGRLRSGANVLTF.

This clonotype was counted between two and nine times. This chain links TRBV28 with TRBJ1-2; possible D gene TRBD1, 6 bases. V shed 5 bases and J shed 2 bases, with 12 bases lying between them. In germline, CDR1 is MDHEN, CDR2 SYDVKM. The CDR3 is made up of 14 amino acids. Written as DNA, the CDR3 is TGTGCCAGCAGTGCCCCGGACAGAAACTATGGCTACACCTTC. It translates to CASSAPDRNYGYTF.

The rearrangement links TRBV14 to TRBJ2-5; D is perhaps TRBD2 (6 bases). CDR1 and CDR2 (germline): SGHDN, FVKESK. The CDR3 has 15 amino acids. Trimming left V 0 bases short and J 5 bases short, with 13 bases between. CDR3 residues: CASSQEIGGVETQYF. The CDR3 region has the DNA TGTGCCAGCAGCCAAGAGATAGGAGGGGTCGAGACCCAGTACTTC.

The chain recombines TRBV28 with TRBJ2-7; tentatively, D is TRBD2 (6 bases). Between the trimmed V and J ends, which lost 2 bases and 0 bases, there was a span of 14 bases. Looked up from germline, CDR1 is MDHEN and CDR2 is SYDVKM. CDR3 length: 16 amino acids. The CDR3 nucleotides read TGTGCCAGCAGTTTAGGCGGGGCCTACAGCTCCTACGAGCAGTACTTC. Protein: CASSLGGAYSSYEQYF.

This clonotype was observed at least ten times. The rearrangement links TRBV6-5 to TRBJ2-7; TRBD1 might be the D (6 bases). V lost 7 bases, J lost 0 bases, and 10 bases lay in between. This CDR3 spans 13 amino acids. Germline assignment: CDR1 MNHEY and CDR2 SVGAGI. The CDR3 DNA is TGTGCCAGCAAGCAGGGGAACTCCTACGAGCAGTACTTC. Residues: CASKQGNSYEQYF.

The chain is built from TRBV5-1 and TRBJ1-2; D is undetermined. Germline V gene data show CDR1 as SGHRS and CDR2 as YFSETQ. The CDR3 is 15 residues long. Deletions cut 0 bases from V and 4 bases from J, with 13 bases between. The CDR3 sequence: CASSLGGRNAYGYTF. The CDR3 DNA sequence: TGCGCCAGCAGCTTGGGGGGTAGGAATGCCTATGGCTACACCTTC.

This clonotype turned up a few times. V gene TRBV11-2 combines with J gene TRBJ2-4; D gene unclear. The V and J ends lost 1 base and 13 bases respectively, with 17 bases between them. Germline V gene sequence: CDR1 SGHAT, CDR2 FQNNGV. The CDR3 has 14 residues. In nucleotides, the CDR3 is TGTGCCAGCAGCTTAGCCGACTTAAACAATGAGCAGTACTTC. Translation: CASSLADLNNEQYF.

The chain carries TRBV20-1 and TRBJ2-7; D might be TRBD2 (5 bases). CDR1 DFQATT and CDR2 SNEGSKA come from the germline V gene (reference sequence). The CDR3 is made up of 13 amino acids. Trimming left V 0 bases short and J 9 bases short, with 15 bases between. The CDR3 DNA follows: TGCAGTGCTAGAGAAGCGGCCACAGATATGCAGTACTTC. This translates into CSAREAATDMQYF.

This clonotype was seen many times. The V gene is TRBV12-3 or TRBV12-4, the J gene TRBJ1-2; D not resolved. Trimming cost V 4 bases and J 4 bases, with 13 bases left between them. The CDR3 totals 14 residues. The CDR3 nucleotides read TGTGCCAGCAGTTCTACGACATCGGTCTATGGCTACACCTTC. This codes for CASSSTTSVYGYTF.